The sequence of this TCR beta chain was determined in a study of cytomegalovirus exposure and HLA in healthy donors. Use of 60 Vbeta and 13 Jbeta primers characterized the PCR. Profiled with immunoSEQ multiplex PCR; TCRdb holds only in-frame clones, not every one. This sample lists over 60,000 clones; its ten largest clones have 7.5%. The CDR3 loop spans 15 amino acids. V lost 0 bases, J lost 6 bases, and 14 bases lay in between. From germline, CDR1 is MNHEY and CDR2 SMNVEV (reference sequence). The V and J genes are TRBV27 and TRBJ1-2; possibly TRBD1 for D (5 bases). Material: PBMCs. The sequence came from a female donor in good health and CMV-seropositive. In DNA, the CDR3 is TGTGCCAGCAGTTTATCGGGGAGGGGAGGAAATGGCTACACCTTC. Residues: CASSLSGRGGNGYTF.